The clone carrying this T cell receptor (beta chain) came up a few times. In the original workflow: From reference gene primer amplification, estimates of nucleated cell counts were derived. This table comes from immunoSEQ multiplex PCR, and its TCRdb copy is limited to in-frame clones, with some not included. V and J calls and clone size come straight from that table; D and trimming were deduced from the DNA. The data show roughly 100,000 clones, roughly 81% seen once. The sample comes from a study of blood T cell repertoires in COVID-19. V dropped 3 bases and J dropped 6; count of bases not matched to a gene: 9. The CDR3 spans 17 residues. Germline CDR1 and CDR2: LNHDA and SQIVND (reference sequence).

Sequenced sample: peripheral blood. The receptor was isolated from an older man with COVID-19, enrolled during active disease. The rearrangement uses TRBV19 and TRBJ2-1; 12 positions agree with TRBD2. The CDR3 reads CASSIPRLAGGPNEQFF. DNA of the CDR3: TGTGCCAGTAGTATTCCCAGGCTAGCGGGGGGGCCCAATGAGCAGTTCTTC.